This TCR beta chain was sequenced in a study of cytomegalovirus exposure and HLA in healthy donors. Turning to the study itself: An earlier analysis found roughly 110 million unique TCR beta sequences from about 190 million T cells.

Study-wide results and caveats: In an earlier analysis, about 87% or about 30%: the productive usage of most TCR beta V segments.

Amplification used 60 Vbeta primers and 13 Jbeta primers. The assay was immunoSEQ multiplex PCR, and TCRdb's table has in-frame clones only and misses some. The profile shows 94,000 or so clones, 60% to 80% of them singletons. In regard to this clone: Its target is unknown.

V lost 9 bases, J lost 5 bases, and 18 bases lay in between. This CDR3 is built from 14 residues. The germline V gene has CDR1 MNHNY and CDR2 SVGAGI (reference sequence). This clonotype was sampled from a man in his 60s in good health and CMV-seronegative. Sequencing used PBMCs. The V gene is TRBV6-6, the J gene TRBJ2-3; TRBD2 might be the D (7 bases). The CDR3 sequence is CASGGAGYIDTQYF. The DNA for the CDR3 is TGTGCCAGTGGGGGGGCGGGTTATATAGATACGCAGTATTTT.